These 28 T cell receptor beta chains came from one sample sequenced in a study of monozygotic twins with inflammatory bowel disease. TCRdb re-called the 5' RACE reads; one entry per CDR3 protein, DNA not given. The table lists more than 300,000 distinct CDR3 sequences. Sequencing used blood. The receptor set was obtained from a human donor with ulcerative colitis or Crohn's disease, or a healthy co-twin of an affected twin (not recorded which).

This chain joins TRBV19 and TRBJ2-7; TCRdb's D call, TRBD1, is unchecked because there is no DNA. Germline V gene lookup returns CDR1 LNHDA and CDR2 SQIVND (reference sequence). The CDR3 runs 14 residues. This CDR3 is CASSPWTGGYEQYF.

V gene TRBV27 combines with J gene TRBJ1-2; TCRdb indicates TRBD1, and absent DNA this call remains unverified. The CDR3 spans 14 residues. CDR1 is MNHEY and CDR2 is SMNVEV in the germline V gene (reference sequence). The chain's CDR3 is CASSLRRTDYGYTF.

This sequence joins TRBV6-1 and TRBJ1-3. CDR1 is MNHNS and CDR2 is SASEGT in the germline V gene. The CDR3 spans 15 residues. This CDR3 is CASKAGGHPGNTIYF.

V is TRBV28 and J is TRBJ1-5. The CDR3 is 14 amino acids. In germline, CDR1 is MDHEN, CDR2 SYDVKM. CDR3 sequence reads: CASSPVYSNQPQHF.

The chain carries TRBV5-1 and TRBJ2-3. Germline CDR1 SGHRS, CDR2 YFSETQ. The CDR3 extends over 14 amino acids. This CDR3 is CASSGGTSTDTQYF.

The chain joins TRBV7-3 to TRBJ2-2; TCRdb outputs TRBD1, but without DNA this stays unchecked. Germline CDR1 reads SGHTA; CDR2 reads FQGTGA. CDR3 size: 16 residues. The CDR3 loop reads CASSPPGQGAGGELFF.

This chain uses TRBV5-1 with TRBJ2-7; checking the TCRdb D call of TRBD1 is not possible without DNA. The CDR3 is 16 amino acids. Germline V gene sequence: CDR1 SGHRS, CDR2 YFSETQ. CDR3 amino acids: CASSLAERTGGNEQYF.

The chain employs TRBV5-1 and TRBJ2-3; the TCRdb D gene call, TRBD2, has no DNA to confirm it. Germline V gives CDR1 SGHRS, CDR2 YFSETQ. The CDR3 spans 19 residues. The CDR3 region is CASSFRFFGTDLSGDTQYF. Based on the CDR3 plus reference TRBV5-1 and TRBJ2-3, the full variable domain is KAGVTQTPRYLIKTRGQQVTLSCSPISGHRSVSWYQQTPGQGLQFLFEYFSETQRNKGNFPGRFSGRQFSNSRSEMNVSTLELGDSALYLCASSFRFFGTDLSGDTQYFGPGTRLTVL.

J is TRBJ1-2 and V is TRBV5-1. Germline CDR1 and CDR2: SGHRS and YFSETQ. The CDR3 is made up of 12 amino acids. The CDR3 sequence is CASSVDTYGYTF.

The genes are TRBV12-3 or TRBV12-4 and TRBJ1-5. This CDR3 region has 17 residues. CDR3 in amino acids: CASSLRAGSGSNQPQHF.

The V gene is TRBV5-4, the J gene TRBJ2-7; TCRdb lists TRBD2, though no DNA is available to test this call. From germline, CDR1 is SGHNT and CDR2 YYREEE (reference sequence). The CDR3 loop spans 16 amino acids. The CDR3 protein is CASSLIPRAGSYEQYF.

The chain uses TRBV20-1 and TRBJ2-7; no DNA is available, so the TRBD1 call from TCRdb remains unchecked. There are 15 residues in the CDR3. The V gene's germline CDR1 is DFQATT and CDR2 SNEGSKA (reference sequence). CDR3 sequence: CSARGVGQLIYEQYF.

This chain connects TRBV20-1 to TRBJ2-1; with no DNA, the TCRdb D assignment of TRBD2 cannot be verified. The CDR3 contains 18 residues. Germline values: CDR1 DFQATT, CDR2 SNEGSKA (reference sequence). CDR3 sequence reads: CSAQTGGLAGGPYNEQFF.

The rearrangement links TRBV4-3 to TRBJ2-5. The CDR3 has 15 residues. The germline CDR1 and CDR2 sequences are LGHNA and YSLEER. CDR3 in amino acids: CASSQDGRVQETQYF.

The chain carries TRBV10-3 and TRBJ2-1. The CDR3 has 13 residues. CDR1 is ENHRY, CDR2 SYGVKD, per germline. The CDR3 reads CAISGDGYNEQFF.

The J gene is TRBJ1-4, the V gene TRBV20-1; TCRdb selects TRBD1, and the lack of DNA leaves this call unchecked. The CDR3 is 13 residues long. Germline-derived CDR1 and CDR2 are DFQATT and SNEGSKA (reference sequence). The chain's CDR3 is CSAKPTGREKLFF.

The CDR3 protein is CASSEVSTDTQYF. The chain recombines TRBV18 with TRBJ2-3. The germline gives CDR1 KGHSH, CDR2 LQKENI. This CDR3 comprises 13 residues.

This chain joins TRBV7-8 and TRBJ1-5; the D call of TRBD1 rests on TCRdb alone, since no DNA is present to check it. Germline CDR1 is SGHVS and CDR2 is FQNEAQ. CDR3 length equals 15 residues. The chain's CDR3 is CASSSYRDRGRPQHF.

J is TRBJ2-5 and V is TRBV7-2; TCRdb returns TRBD1, unconfirmable since there is no DNA. This CDR3 comprises 14 residues. Germline-derived CDR1 and CDR2 are SGHTA and FQGNSA. CDR3 sequence reads: CASRFPGGRETQYF.

The genes are TRBV4-2 and TRBJ2-7; TCRdb designates TRBD2, a call that cannot be tested without DNA. Germline CDR1 and CDR2: LGHNA and YNFKEQ. The CDR3 has 17 amino acids. Here the CDR3 reads CASSPALGTSGAGEQYF.

The rearrangement joins TRBV5-1 to TRBJ2-5; TCRdb lists TRBD2, though no DNA is available to test this call. The CDR3 extends over 14 amino acids. In germline, CDR1 is SGHRS, CDR2 YFSETQ. The CDR3 sequence: CASSLAPRAGSQYF.

The chain's CDR3 is CASSNRVSGGYSSYNEQFF. The chain couples TRBV11-1 to TRBJ2-1; with no DNA, the TCRdb D assignment of TRBD2 cannot be verified. In germline, CDR1 is SGHAT, CDR2 FQDESV (reference sequence). The CDR3 sequence is 19 residues long.

The J gene is TRBJ1-1, the V gene TRBV4-1; TCRdb's D call of TRBD1 is untestable without DNA. The CDR3 consists of 14 residues. Germline-derived CDR1 and CDR2 are MGHRA and YSYEKL. CDR3 amino acids: CASSVPGDGTEAFF.

V is TRBV9 and J is TRBJ1-1. This CDR3 is built from 15 residues. CDR1 and CDR2 (germline): SGDLS, YYNGEE. The CDR3: CASSVSSREITEAFF.

The genes are TRBV7-2 and TRBJ2-1. The CDR3 has 16 amino acids. Germline CDR1 SGHTA, CDR2 FQGNSA. The CDR3 loop reads CASSAIRGSAYNEQFF.

The V and J genes are TRBV5-1 and TRBJ2-7; TCRdb calls TRBD2, which cannot be checked without DNA. CDR3 length equals 13 residues. Germline V gives CDR1 SGHRS, CDR2 YFSETQ. The CDR3 loop reads CASSSPYSYEQYF.

The chain carries TRBV20-1 and TRBJ2-1. Germline lookup yields CDR1 DFQATT and CDR2 SNEGSKA (reference sequence). The CDR3 contains 13 residues. The chain's CDR3 is CSARMAVRGEQFF.

This chain connects TRBV5-5 to TRBJ2-5; TCRdb reports TRBD1, a call that lacks DNA to check it against. This CDR3 is built from 16 residues. Germline CDR1 SGHKS, CDR2 YYEKEE (reference sequence). The CDR3: CASSLRVGGPKETQYF.